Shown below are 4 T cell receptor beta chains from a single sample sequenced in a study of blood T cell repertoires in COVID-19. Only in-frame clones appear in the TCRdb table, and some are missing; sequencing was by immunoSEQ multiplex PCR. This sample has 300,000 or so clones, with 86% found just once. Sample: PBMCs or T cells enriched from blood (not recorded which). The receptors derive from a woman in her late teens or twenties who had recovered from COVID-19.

CDR3 coding DNA: TGTGCCAGCAGCGTAATAGGACAGGGGCCCTATCAGCCCCAGCATTTT. It translates to CASSVIGQGPYQPQHF. The chain has TRBV9 and TRBJ1-5; 9 bases map to TRBD1. Germline loops: CDR1 SGDLS, CDR2 YYNGEE. With V trimmed by 1 base and J by 5 bases, 7 bases remained unmatched. This CDR3 contains 16 residues.

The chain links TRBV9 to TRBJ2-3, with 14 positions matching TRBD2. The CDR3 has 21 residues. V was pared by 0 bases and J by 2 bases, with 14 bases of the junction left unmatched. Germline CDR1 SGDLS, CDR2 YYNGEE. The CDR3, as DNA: TGTGCCAGCAGCGTAGGGGAGGCGGGGACTAGCGGGGGACCCGACACAGATACGCAGTATTTT. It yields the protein CASSVGEAGTSGGPDTDTQYF.

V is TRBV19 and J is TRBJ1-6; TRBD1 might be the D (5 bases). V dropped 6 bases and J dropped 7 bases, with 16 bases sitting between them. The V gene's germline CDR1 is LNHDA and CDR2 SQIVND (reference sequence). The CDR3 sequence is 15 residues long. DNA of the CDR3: TGTGCCAGTAGCCCAGGGATTACCGGAAATTCACCCCTCCACTTT. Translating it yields CASSPGITGNSPLHF.

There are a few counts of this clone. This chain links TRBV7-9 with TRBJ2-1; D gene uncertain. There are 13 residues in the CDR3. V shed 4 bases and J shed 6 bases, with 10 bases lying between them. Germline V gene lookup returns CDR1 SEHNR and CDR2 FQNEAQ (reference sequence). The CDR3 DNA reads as TGTGCCAGCAGCTCCTCGTTTTCCAATGAGCAGTTCTTC. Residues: CASSSSFSNEQFF.